These T cell receptor beta chains were read from a single sample in a study of cytomegalovirus exposure and HLA in healthy donors. Here immunoSEQ multiplex PCR was the method, and the copy in TCRdb shows in-frame clones only, minus some. The profile shows over 150,000 clones, more than 80% of them singletons. The sequencing input was PBMCs. Every receptor here comes from a male donor in good health and CMV-seronegative. CDR3s include the opening cysteine and the closing phenylalanine or tryptophan. The order of the fields is CDR3 protein, CDR3 DNA, D gene, clone size, J gene, V gene. A D gene is named only where the DNA matches it firmly. Rows may omit the clone size; those that give it use once, few, many or a size class.

CDR3aa: CASSLVSGGGYTF
CDR3nt: TGTGCCAGCAGCTTGGTCTCGGGGGGAGGCTACACCTTC
d_gene: NA
abundance: NA
j_gene: TRBJ1-2
v_gene: TRBV11-1

CDR3aa: CASSYGGSTYEQYF
CDR3nt: TGTGCCAGCAGTTACGGTGGCAGTACCTACGAGCAGTACTTC
d_gene: NA
abundance: NA
j_gene: TRBJ2-7
v_gene: TRBV6-6

CDR3aa: CASSTGFFSGANVLTF
CDR3nt: TGTGCCAGCTCGACAGGGTTCTTCTCTGGGGCCAACGTCCTGACTTTC
d_gene: TRBD1
abundance: few
j_gene: TRBJ2-6
v_gene: TRBV7-2

CDR3aa: CASSYSRGVEETQYF
CDR3nt: TGTGCCAGCAGTTACTCCAGGGGGGTTGAGGAGACCCAGTACTTC
d_gene: NA
abundance: NA
j_gene: TRBJ2-5
v_gene: TRBV27

CDR3aa: CASSNSGRAGNEQFF
CDR3nt: TGCGCCAGCAGCAATAGCGGGAGGGCCGGAAATGAGCAGTTCTTC
d_gene: TRBD2
abundance: NA
j_gene: TRBJ2-1
v_gene: TRBV5-1

CDR3aa: CAISVRDYRDGNEQFF
CDR3nt: TGTGCCATCAGTGTCCGGGACTACCGTGACGGGAATGAGCAGTTCTTC
d_gene: TRBD2
abundance: NA
j_gene: TRBJ2-1
v_gene: TRBV10-3

CDR3aa: CAWSLYSPGGNTIYF
CDR3nt: TGTGCCTGGAGTCTCTATAGCCCGGGAGGAAACACCATATATTTT
d_gene: NA
abundance: NA
j_gene: TRBJ1-3
v_gene: TRBV30

CDR3aa: CASSQDINQPQHF
CDR3nt: TGTGCCAGCTCCCAGGACATCAATCAGCCCCAGCATTTT
d_gene: NA
abundance: NA
j_gene: TRBJ1-5
v_gene: TRBV18

CDR3aa: CASSRRTGENTIYF
CDR3nt: TGCGCCAGCAGCCGTAGGACAGGGGAGAACACCATATATTTT
d_gene: TRBD1
abundance: few
j_gene: TRBJ1-3
v_gene: TRBV4-1

CDR3aa: CASSLSPQVSYEQYF
CDR3nt: TGTGCCAGCAGTTTAAGCCCCCAGGTCTCCTACGAGCAGTACTTC
d_gene: NA
abundance: NA
j_gene: TRBJ2-7
v_gene: TRBV27

CDR3aa: CASSPYRTGVDQPQHF
CDR3nt: TGTGCCAGCAGTCCTTATCGTACAGGGGTGGATCAGCCCCAGCATTTT
d_gene: TRBD1
abundance: NA
j_gene: TRBJ1-5
v_gene: TRBV6-6

CDR3aa: CASSYLTAGETTDTQYF
CDR3nt: TGTGCCAGCAGTTACTTAACAGCGGGAGAAACCACAGATACGCAGTATTTT
d_gene: TRBD2
abundance: NA
j_gene: TRBJ2-3
v_gene: TRBV27

CDR3aa: CASSPTDTQYF
CDR3nt: TGTGCCAGCTCCCCTACAGATACGCAGTATTTT
d_gene: NA
abundance: NA
j_gene: TRBJ2-3
v_gene: TRBV25-1

CDR3aa: CSVDQINTGELFF
CDR3nt: TGCAGCGTTGACCAGATCAACACCGGGGAGCTGTTTTTT
d_gene: NA
abundance: NA
j_gene: TRBJ2-2
v_gene: TRBV29-1

CDR3aa: CASSGGTAFSYEQYF
CDR3nt: TGTGCCAGCAGCGGGGGGACAGCCTTCTCCTACGAGCAGTACTTC
d_gene: NA
abundance: NA
j_gene: TRBJ2-7
v_gene: TRBV5-6

CDR3aa: CASSILGQGDNQPQHF
CDR3nt: TGTGCCAGTAGTATCCTCGGACAGGGGGATAATCAGCCCCAGCATTTT
d_gene: TRBD1
abundance: few
j_gene: TRBJ1-5
v_gene: TRBV19

CDR3aa: CASSYRGGETQYF
CDR3nt: TGTGCCAGCAGTTACAGGGGAGGCGAGACCCAGTACTTC
d_gene: NA
abundance: NA
j_gene: TRBJ2-5
v_gene: TRBV6-6

CDR3aa: CASSGYRESSYEQYF
CDR3nt: TGTGCCAGCAGTGGGTACAGGGAAAGCTCCTACGAGCAGTACTTC
d_gene: NA
abundance: few
j_gene: TRBJ2-7
v_gene: TRBV6-5